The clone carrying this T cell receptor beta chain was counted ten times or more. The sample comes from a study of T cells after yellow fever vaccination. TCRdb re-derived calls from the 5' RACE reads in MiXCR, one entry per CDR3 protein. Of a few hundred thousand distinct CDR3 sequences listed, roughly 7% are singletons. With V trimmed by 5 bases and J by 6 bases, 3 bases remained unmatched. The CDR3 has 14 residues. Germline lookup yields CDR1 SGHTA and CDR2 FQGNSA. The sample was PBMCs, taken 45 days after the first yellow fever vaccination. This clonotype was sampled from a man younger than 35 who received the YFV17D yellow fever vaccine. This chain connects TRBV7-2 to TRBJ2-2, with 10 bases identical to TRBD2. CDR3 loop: CASSPLAGAGELFF. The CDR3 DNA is TGTGCCAGCAGCCCTCTAGCGGGGGCCGGGGAGCTGTTTTTT.